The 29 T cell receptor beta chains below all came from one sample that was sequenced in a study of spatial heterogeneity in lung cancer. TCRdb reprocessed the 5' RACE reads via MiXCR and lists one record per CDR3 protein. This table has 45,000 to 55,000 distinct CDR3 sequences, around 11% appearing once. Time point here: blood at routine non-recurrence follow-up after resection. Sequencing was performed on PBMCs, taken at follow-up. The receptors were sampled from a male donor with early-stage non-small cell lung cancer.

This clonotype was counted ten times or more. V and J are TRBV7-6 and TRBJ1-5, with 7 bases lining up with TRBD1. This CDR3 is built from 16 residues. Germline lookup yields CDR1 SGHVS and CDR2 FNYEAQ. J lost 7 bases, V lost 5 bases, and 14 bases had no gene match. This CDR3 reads CASSLQPTGTGQPQHF. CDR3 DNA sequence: TGTGCCAGCAGCCTCCAACCGACAGGGACCGGACAGCCCCAGCATTTT.

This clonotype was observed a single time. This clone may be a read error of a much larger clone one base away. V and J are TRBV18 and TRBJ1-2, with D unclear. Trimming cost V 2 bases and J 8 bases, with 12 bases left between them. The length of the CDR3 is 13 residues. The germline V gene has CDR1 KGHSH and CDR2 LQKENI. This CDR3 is CASSPAGTEGYTF. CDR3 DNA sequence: TGTGCCAGCTCACCAGCCGGTACCGAAGGCTACACCTTC.

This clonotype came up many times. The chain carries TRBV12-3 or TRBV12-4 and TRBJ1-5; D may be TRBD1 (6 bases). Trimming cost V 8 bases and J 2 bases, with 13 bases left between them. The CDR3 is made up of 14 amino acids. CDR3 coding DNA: TGTGCCAGCTCAGAGACAGGCGGCAATCAGCCCCAGCATTTT. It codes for CASSETGGNQPQHF.

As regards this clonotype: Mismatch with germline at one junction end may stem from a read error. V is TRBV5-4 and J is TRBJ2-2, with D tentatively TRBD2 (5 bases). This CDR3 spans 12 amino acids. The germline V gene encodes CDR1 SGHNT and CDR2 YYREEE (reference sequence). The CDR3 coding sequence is TGTGCCAGCAGTGCCGTGGTCGGGGAGCAGTTTTTT. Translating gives CASSAVVGEQFF.

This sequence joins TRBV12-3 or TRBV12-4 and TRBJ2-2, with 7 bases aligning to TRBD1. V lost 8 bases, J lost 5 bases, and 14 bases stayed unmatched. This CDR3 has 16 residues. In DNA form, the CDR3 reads TGTGCCAGCCAACTACAGGCACAGGGGAGAACCGGGGAGCTGTTTTTT. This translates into CASQLQAQGRTGELFF.

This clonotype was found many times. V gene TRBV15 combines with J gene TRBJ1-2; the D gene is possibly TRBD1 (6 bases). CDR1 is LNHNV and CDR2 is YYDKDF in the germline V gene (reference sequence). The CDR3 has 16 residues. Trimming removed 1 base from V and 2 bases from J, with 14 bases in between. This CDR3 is CATSRVSGDVNYGYTF. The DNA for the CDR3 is TGTGCCACCAGCAGAGTGTCAGGGGATGTCAACTATGGCTACACCTTC.

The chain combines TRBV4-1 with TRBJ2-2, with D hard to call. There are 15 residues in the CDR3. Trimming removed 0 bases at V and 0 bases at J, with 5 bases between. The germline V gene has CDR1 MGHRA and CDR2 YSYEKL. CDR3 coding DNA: TGCGCCAGCAGCCAAGAGTCCACGAACACCGGGGAGCTGTTTTTT. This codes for CASSQESTNTGELFF.

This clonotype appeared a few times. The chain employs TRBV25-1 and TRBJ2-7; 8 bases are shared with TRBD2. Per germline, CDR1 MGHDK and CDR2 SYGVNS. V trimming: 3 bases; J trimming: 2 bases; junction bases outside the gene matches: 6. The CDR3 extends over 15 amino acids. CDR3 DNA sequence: TGTGCCAGCAGTGATCGGGGTAGCGGGGCCTACGAGCAGTACTTC. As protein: CASSDRGSGAYEQYF.

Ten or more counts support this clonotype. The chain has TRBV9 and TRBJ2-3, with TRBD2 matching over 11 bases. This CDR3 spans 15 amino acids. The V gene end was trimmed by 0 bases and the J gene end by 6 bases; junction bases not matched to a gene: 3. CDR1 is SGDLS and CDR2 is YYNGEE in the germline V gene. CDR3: CASSVELAGVDTQYF. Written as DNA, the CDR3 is TGTGCCAGCAGCGTAGAACTAGCGGGAGTGGATACGCAGTATTTT.

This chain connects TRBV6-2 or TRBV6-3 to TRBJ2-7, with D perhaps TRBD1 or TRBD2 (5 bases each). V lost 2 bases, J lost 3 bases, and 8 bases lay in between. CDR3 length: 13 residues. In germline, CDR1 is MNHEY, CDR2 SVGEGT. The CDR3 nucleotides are TGTGCCAGCAGTTACCGGGACGGCTACGAGCAGTACTTC. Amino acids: CASSYRDGYEQYF.

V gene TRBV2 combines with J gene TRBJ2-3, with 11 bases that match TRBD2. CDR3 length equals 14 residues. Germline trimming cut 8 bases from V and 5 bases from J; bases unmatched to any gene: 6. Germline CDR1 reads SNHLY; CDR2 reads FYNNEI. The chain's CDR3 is CASAVGTSGDTQYF. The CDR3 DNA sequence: TGTGCCAGCGCCGTGGGGACTAGCGGAGATACGCAGTATTTT. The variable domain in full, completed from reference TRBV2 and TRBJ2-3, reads EPEVTQTPSHQVTQMGQEVILRCVPISNHLYFYWYRQILGQKVEFLVSFYNNEISEKSEIFDDQFSVERPDGSNFTLKIRSTKLEDSAMYFCASAVGTSGDTQYFGPGTRLTVL.

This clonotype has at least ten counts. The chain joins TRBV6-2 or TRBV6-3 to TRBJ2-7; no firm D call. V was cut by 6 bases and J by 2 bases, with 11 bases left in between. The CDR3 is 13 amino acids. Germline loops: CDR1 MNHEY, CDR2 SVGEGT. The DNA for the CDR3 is TGTGCCAGCAGCCGGCCAGGAGCCTACGAGCAGTACTTC. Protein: CASSRPGAYEQYF.

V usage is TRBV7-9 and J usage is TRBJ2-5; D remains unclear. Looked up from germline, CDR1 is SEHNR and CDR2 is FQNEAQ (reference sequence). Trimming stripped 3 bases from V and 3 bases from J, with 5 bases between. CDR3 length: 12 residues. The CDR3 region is CASSFREETQYF. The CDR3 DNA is TGTGCCAGCAGCTTTCGGGAAGAGACCCAGTACTTC.

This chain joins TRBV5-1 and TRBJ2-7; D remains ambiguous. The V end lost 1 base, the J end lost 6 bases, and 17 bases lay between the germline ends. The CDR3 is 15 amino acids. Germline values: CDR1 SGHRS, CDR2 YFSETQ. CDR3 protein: CASSLRTAKASEQYF. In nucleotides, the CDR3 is TGCGCCAGCAGCTTGCGGACCGCCAAGGCGTCCGAGCAGTACTTC.

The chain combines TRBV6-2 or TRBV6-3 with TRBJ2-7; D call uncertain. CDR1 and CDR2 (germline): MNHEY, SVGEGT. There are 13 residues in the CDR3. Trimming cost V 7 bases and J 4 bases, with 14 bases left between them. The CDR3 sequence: CASTSNLPYEQYF. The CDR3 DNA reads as TGTGCCAGCACCTCTAACCTCCCTTACGAGCAGTACTTC.

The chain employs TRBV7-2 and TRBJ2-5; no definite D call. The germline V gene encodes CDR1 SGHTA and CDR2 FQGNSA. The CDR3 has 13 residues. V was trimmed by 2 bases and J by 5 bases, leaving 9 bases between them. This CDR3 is CASSLNFGETQYF. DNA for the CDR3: TGTGCCAGCAGCTTAAACTTCGGGGAGACCCAGTACTTC.

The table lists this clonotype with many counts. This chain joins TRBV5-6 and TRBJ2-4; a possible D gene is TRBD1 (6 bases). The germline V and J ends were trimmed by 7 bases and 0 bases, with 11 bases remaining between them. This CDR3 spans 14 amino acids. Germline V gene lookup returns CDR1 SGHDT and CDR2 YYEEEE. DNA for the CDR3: TGTGCCAGCGGGCAACAGGGAGCCAAAAACATTCAGTACTTC. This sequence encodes CASGQQGAKNIQYF. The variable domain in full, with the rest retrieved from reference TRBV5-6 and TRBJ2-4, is DAGVTQSPTHLIKTRGQQVTLRCSPKSGHDTVSWYQQALGQGPQFIFQYYEEEERQRGNFPDRFSGHQFPNYSSELNVNALLLGDSALYLCASGQQGAKNIQYFGAGTRLSVL.

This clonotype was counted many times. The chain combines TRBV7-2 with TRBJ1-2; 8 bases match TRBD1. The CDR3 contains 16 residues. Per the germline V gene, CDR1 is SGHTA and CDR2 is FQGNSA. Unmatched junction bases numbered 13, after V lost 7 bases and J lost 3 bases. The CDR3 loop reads CASTNNHRGGHYGYTF. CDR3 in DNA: TGTGCCAGCACCAATAACCACAGGGGGGGTCACTATGGCTACACCTTC.

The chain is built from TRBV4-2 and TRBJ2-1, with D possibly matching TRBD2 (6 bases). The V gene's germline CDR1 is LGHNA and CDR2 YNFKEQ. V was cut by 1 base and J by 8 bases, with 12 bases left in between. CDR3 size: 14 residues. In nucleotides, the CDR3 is TGTGCCAGCAGCCAAGGACTAGTTAACGATGAGCAGTTCTTC. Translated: CASSQGLVNDEQFF.

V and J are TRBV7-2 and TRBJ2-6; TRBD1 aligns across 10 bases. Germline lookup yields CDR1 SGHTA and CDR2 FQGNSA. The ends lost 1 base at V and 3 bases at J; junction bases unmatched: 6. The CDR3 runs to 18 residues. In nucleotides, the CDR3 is TGTGCCAGCAGCTTAGAGACAGGGGGCGCAGGTGGGGCCAACGTCCTGACTTTC. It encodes CASSLETGGAGGANVLTF.

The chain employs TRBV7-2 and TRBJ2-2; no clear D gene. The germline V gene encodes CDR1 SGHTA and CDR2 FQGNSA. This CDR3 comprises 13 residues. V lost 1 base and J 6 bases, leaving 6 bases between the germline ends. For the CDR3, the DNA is TGTGCCAGCAGCTTAGATTTCCCCGGGGAGCTGTTTTTT. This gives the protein CASSLDFPGELFF.

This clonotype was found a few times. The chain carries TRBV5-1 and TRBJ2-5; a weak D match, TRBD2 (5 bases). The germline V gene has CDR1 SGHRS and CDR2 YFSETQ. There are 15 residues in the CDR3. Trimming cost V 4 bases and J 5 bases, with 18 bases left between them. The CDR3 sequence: CASSGPNGGVETQYF. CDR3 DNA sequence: TGCGCCAGCAGCGGGCCCAACGGAGGTGTGGAGACCCAGTACTTC.

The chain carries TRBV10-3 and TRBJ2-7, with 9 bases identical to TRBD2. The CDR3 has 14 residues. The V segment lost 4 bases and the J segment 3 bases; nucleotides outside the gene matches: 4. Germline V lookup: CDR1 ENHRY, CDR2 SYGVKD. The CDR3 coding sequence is TGTGCCATCAGTGGGGTAGCGGGAGTCTACGAGCAGTACTTC. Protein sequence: CAISGVAGVYEQYF.

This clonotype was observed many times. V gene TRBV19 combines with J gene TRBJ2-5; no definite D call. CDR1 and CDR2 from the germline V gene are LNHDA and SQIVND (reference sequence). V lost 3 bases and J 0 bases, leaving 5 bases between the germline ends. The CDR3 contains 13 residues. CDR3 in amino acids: CASSIQNQETQYF. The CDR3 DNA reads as TGTGCCAGTAGTATCCAAAACCAAGAGACCCAGTACTTC. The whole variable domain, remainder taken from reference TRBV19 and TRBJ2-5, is DGGITQSPKYLFRKEGQNVTLSCEQNLNHDAMYWYRQDPGQGLRLIYYSQIVNDFQKGDIAEGYSVSREKKESFPLTVTSAQKNPTAFYLCASSIQNQETQYFGPGTRLLVL.

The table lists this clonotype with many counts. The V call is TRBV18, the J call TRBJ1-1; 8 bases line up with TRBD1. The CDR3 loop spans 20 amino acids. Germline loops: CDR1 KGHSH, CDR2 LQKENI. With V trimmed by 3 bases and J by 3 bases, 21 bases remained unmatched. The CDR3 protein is CASSPAIRRTGWVWDTEAFF. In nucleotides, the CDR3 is TGTGCCAGCTCACCCGCAATAAGAAGGACAGGGTGGGTGTGGGACACTGAAGCTTTCTTT.

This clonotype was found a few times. In nucleotides, the CDR3 is TGTGCCAGCAGCCAAGGGACACAGGCGGGAGATACGCAGTATTTT. Amino acid sequence: CASSQGTQAGDTQYF. The chain couples TRBV3-1 to TRBJ2-3, with D perhaps assigned TRBD1 or TRBD2 (5 bases each). V shed 1 base and J shed 5 bases, with 13 bases lying between them. CDR1 LGHDT and CDR2 YNNKEL come from the germline V gene (reference sequence). There are 15 residues in the CDR3.

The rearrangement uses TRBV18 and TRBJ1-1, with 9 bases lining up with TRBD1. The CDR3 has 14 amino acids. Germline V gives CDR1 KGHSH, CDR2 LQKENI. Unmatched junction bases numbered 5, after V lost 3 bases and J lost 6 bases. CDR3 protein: CASSPRDREAEAFF. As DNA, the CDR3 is TGTGCCAGCTCACCGAGGGACAGGGAGGCTGAAGCTTTCTTT.

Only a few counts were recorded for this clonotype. The CDR3 sequence: CATGQGALNGLFF. CDR3 in DNA: TGTGCCACCGGACAGGGGGCCCTGAACGGACTGTTTTTT. The V and J genes are TRBV28 and TRBJ1-4, with 11 bases matching TRBD1. This CDR3 contains 13 residues. Germline V CDR1 and CDR2: MDHEN, SYDVKM. The ends lost 10 bases at V and 13 bases at J; junction bases unmatched: 11.

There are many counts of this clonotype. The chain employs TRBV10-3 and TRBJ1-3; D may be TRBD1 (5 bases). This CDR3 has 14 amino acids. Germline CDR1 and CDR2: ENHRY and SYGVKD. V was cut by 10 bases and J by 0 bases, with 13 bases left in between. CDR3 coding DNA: TGTGCCACCCTTGACAGTCACTCTGGAAACACCATATATTTT. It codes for CATLDSHSGNTIYF.